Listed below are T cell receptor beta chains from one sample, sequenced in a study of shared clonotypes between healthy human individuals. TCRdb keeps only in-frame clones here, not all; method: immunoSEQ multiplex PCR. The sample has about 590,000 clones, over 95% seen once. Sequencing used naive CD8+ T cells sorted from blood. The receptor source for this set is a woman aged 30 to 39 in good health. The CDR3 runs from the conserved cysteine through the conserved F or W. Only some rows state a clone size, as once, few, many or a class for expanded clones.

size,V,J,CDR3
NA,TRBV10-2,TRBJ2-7,CASVGATYEQYF
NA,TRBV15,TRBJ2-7,CATSREATLNYEQYF
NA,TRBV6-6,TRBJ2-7,CASSYQGRSYEQYF
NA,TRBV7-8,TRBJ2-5,CASFLLGQGFQETQYF
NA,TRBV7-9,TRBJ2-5,CASSLIGTSGRNEETQYF
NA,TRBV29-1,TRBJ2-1,CSVGGANAHNEQFF
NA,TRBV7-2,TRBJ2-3,CASSLTLGGITDTQYF
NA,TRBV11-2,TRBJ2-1,CASSSRDSYNEQFF
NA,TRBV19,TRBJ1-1,CASNVGGFAEAFF
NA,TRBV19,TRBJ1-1,CASKPTGRNTEAFF
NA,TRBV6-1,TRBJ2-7,CASRTRGSYEQYF
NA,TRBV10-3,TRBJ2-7,CAISEPDISAPKGNEQYF
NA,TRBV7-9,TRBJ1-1,CATRPGAEAFF
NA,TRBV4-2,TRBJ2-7,CASSQVGGAADSYEQYF
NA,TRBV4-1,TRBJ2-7,CASSHASGRAYEQYF
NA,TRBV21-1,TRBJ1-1,CASSKRKVELRRAEAFF
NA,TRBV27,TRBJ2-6,CASSWTSPGGANVLTF
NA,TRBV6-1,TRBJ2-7,CASSDPGHYEQYF
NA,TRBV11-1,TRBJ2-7,CASSQATGENEQYF
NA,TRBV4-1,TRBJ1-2,CASSPGPKMGYGYTF
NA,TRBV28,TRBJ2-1,CASLDWGERNEQFF
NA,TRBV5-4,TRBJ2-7,CASSTATSSYEQYF
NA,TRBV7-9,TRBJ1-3,CASSFSGSGNTIYF
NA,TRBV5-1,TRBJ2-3,CASSLGLSDTQYF
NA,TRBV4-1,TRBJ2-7,CASSQGTSGGLYEQYF
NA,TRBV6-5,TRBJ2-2,CASSYSMENTGELFF
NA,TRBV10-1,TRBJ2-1,CASSEQREGYYNEQFF
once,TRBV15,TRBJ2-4,CATSIPSGLAAPKNIQYF
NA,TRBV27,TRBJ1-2,CASSTGQGYSEGYTF
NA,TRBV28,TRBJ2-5,CASSFGMETQYF
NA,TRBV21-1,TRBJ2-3,CASIDASETLGDTQYF
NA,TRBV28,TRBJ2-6,CASSSQGASSGANVLTF
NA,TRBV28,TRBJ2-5,CASSWGDSAYF
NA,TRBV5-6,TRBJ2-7,CASSSGQLDSYEQYF
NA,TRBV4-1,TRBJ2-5,CASSQGLAEETQYF
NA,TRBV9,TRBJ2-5,CASSVGTSGLQETQYF